Given below is one T cell receptor beta chain in context. At one boundary the junction diverges from the germline segment, which might be a read error. The length of the CDR3 is 14 residues. CDR1 and CDR2 from the germline V gene are LNHDA and SQIVND (reference sequence). The data were obtained in a study of beta chain features in type 1 diabetes. cDNA synthesis used the whole RNA isolate, giving expressed TCRB sequences. The protocol was immunoSEQ multiplex PCR, while the TCRdb copy is restricted to in-frame clones and leaves out a portion. The data hold roughly 610,000 clones, with about 14% observed a single time.

This clonotype was obtained from a man aged 18 to 29 in good health. The rearrangement joins TRBV19 to TRBJ2-5, with D perhaps assigned TRBD1 or TRBD2 (5 bases each). Sequenced sample: naive CD4+ T cells from blood. As DNA, the CDR3 is TGTGCCAGTAGTATCCCCGGGGCTCAAGGGACCCAGTACTTC. Translating it yields CASSIPGAQGTQYF.